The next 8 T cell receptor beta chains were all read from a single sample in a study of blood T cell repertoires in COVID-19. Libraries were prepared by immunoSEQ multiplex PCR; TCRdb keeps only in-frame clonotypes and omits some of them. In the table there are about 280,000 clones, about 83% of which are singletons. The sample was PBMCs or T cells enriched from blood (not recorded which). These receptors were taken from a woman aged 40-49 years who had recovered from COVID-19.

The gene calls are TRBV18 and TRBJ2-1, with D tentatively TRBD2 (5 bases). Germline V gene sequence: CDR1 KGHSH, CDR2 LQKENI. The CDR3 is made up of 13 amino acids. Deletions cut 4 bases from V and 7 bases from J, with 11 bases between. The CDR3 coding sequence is TGTGCCAGCTCACTAGCTAGCTCTAATGAGCAGTTCTTC. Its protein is CASSLASSNEQFF.

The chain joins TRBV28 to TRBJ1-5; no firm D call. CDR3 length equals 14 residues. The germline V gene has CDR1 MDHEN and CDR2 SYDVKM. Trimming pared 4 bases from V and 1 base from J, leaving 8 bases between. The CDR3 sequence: CASSWTGSNQPQHF. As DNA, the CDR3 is TGTGCCAGCAGTTGGACTGGGAGCAATCAGCCCCAGCATTTT.

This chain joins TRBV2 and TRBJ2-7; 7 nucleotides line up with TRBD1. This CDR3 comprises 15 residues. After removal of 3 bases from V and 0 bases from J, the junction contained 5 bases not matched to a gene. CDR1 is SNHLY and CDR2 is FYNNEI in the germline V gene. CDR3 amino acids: CASSDRGSISYEQYF. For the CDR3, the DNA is TGTGCCAGCAGTGACAGGGGGTCAATCTCCTACGAGCAGTACTTC.

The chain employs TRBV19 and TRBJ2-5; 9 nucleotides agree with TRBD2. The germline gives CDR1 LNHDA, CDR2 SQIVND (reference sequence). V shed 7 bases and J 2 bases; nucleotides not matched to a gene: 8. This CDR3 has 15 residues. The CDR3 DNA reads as TGTGCCAGTACCGGATCTAGCGGGGCTCAAGAGACCCAGTACTTC. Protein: CASTGSSGAQETQYF.

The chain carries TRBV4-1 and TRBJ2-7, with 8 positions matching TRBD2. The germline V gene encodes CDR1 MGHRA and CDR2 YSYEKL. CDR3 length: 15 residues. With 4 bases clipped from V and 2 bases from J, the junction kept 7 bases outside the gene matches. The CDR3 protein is CASSRISGGAYEQYF. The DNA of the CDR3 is TGCGCCAGCAGCCGAATAAGCGGGGGAGCCTACGAGCAGTACTTC.

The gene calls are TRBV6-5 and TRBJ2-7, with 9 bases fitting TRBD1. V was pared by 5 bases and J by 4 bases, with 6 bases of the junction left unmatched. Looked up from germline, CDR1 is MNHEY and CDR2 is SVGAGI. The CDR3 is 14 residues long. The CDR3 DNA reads TGTGCCAGCAGTCGACGGGACAGGGAATACGAGCAGTACTTC. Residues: CASSRRDREYEQYF.

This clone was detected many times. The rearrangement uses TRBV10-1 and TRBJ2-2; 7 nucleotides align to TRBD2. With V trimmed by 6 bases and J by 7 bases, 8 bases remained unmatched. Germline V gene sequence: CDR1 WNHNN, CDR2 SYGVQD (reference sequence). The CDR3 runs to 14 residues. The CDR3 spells CASRDCREGGELFF. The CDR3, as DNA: TGCGCCAGCAGAGACTGCAGGGAGGGCGGGGAGCTGTTTTTT.

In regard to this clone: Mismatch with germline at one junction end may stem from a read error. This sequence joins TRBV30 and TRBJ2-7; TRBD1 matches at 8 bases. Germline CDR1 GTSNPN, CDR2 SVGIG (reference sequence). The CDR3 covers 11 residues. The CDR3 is CAWSVRDRCFF. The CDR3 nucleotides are TGTGCCTGGAGTGTACGGGACAGGTGTTTCTTC.